A single sample is the source of the 27 T cell receptor beta chains below, sequenced in a study of shared clonotypes between healthy human individuals. The assay was immunoSEQ multiplex PCR, and TCRdb's table has in-frame clones only and misses some. This table holds 2 million to 2.5 million clones, approximately 95% found once. Material: naive CD4+ T cells from PBMCs. Subset reported: CD45RA+ positively selected. The receptors originated from a man younger than 35 in good health. Some clones in this sample may be carry-over from other donors' samples.

This chain uses TRBV5-1 with TRBJ1-1; D gene uncertain. Germline V CDR1 and CDR2: SGHRS, YFSETQ. CDR3 size: 15 residues. Trimming shortened V by 4 bases and J by 5 bases, and 18 bases separated the two germline ends. CDR3 nucleotides: TGCGCCAGCAGCCTCCGGACGGGCCCGGGGACTGAAGCTTTCTTT. This sequence encodes CASSLRTGPGTEAFF. The variable domain in full, completed from reference TRBV5-1 and TRBJ1-1, reads KAGVTQTPRYLIKTRGQQVTLSCSPISGHRSVSWYQQTPGQGLQFLFEYFSETQRNKGNFPGRFSGRQFSNSRSEMNVSTLELGDSALYLCASSLRTGPGTEAFFGQGTRLTVV.

The chain recombines TRBV28 with TRBJ1-5, with D uncertain. This CDR3 region has 15 residues. V shed 7 bases and J shed 0 bases, with 13 bases lying between them. Germline assignment: CDR1 MDHEN and CDR2 SYDVKM. CDR3 nucleotide sequence: TGTGCCAGCAAGGTATTTCGATATAGCAATCAGCCCCAGCATTTT. Protein: CASKVFRYSNQPQHF.

The chain combines TRBV7-8 with TRBJ2-5, with 9 bases fitting TRBD2. The CDR3 is 16 residues long. Germline values: CDR1 SGHVS, CDR2 FQNEAQ. V shed 4 bases and J 4 bases; nucleotides not matched to a gene: 10. The CDR3 coding sequence is TGTGCCAGCAGCTCATCTGCCGCGGGAGGGTTAGAGACCCAGTACTTC. Amino acid sequence: CASSSSAAGGLETQYF.

The genes are TRBV19 and TRBJ2-2, with 14 bases lining up with TRBD2. The germline V gene has CDR1 LNHDA and CDR2 SQIVND (reference sequence). The CDR3 runs 16 residues. V dropped 4 bases and J dropped 5; count of bases not matched to a gene: 3. CDR3 DNA sequence: TGTGCCAGTAGTAAAGGACTAGCGGGAGGAACCGGGGAGCTGTTTTTT. This translates into CASSKGLAGGTGELFF.

The chain joins TRBV5-1 to TRBJ2-7, with D perhaps matching TRBD1 (6 bases). The germline V and J ends were trimmed by 0 bases and 5 bases, with 9 bases remaining between them. CDR1 is SGHRS and CDR2 is YFSETQ in the germline V gene. The CDR3 runs to 13 residues. CDR3 bases: TGCGCCAGCAGCTTGGGGGGGCTGAACGAGCAGTACTTC. Translating gives CASSLGGLNEQYF.

This sequence joins TRBV7-8 and TRBJ2-5; weak D call: TRBD2 (5 bases). Per germline, CDR1 SGHVS and CDR2 FQNEAQ. This CDR3 region has 15 residues. With 3 bases removed from V and 0 bases from J, the gap between germline ends came to 11 bases. CDR3 in DNA: TGTGCCAGCAGCTTTGGGAGCTCCCACCAAGAGACCCAGTACTTC. Residues: CASSFGSSHQETQYF.

The rearrangement links TRBV5-1 to TRBJ2-4; possible D gene TRBD2, 5 bases. This CDR3 is built from 14 residues. Germline lookup yields CDR1 SGHRS and CDR2 YFSETQ. Trimming cost V 0 bases and J 5 bases, with 9 bases left between them. The chain's CDR3 is CASSLGAGENIQYF. In DNA, the CDR3 is TGCGCCAGCAGCTTGGGGGCGGGTGAAAACATTCAGTACTTC.

The chain combines TRBV18 with TRBJ2-7, with 9 bases fitting TRBD1. Germline CDR1 KGHSH, CDR2 LQKENI. CDR3 size: 14 residues. V shed 3 bases, J shed 5 bases, and the junction held 5 bases outside the gene matches. The CDR3 DNA reads TGTGCCAGCTCACCTGGGACAGGGTGGGACGAGCAGTACTTC. Amino acid sequence: CASSPGTGWDEQYF.

The sample holds a few counts of this clone. V usage is TRBV6-1 and J usage is TRBJ2-7; D is unclear. The CDR3 has 12 amino acids. Germline CDR1 reads MNHNS; CDR2 reads SASEGT. V was cut by 6 bases and J by 4 bases, with 10 bases left in between. Here the CDR3 reads CASSHLGYEQYF. The CDR3 DNA reads TGTGCCAGCAGCCATCTCGGGTACGAGCAGTACTTC.

J is TRBJ1-1 and V is TRBV5-5; possible D gene TRBD1, 5 bases. The CDR3 is made up of 16 amino acids. Looked up from germline, CDR1 is SGHKS and CDR2 is YYEKEE (reference sequence). V was cut by 1 base and J by 2 bases, with 15 bases left in between. CDR3 sequence: CASSLSGARVNTEAFF. CDR3 nucleotides: TGTGCCAGCAGCTTGTCCGGGGCCAGAGTTAACACTGAAGCTTTCTTT.

Points on this clone: Other DNA variants within this sample encode the same CDR3. The chain joins TRBV7-3 to TRBJ2-1; D may be TRBD2 (5 bases). The ends were cut back, 2 bases at V and 9 bases at J, with 5 bases in the middle. CDR3 length: 11 amino acids. Germline V gives CDR1 SGHTA, CDR2 FQGTGA. The chain's CDR3 is CASSLEGEQFF. The CDR3 coding sequence is TGTGCCAGCAGCTTAGAGGGTGAGCAGTTCTTC.

This chain joins TRBV5-1 and TRBJ1-6; D is uncertain. V was pared by 4 bases and J by 7 bases, with 6 bases between. From germline, CDR1 is SGHRS and CDR2 YFSETQ. This CDR3 has 12 residues. The CDR3: CASSRDNSPLHF. Written as DNA, the CDR3 is TGCGCCAGCAGCAGAGACAATTCACCCCTCCACTTT.

The gene calls are TRBV30 and TRBJ2-7; no definite D call. The CDR3 length is 12 residues. Germline V gene data show CDR1 as GTSNPN and CDR2 as SVGIG (reference sequence). Trimming pared 2 bases from V and 4 bases from J, leaving 9 bases between. The CDR3 protein is CAWSNIGYEQYF. CDR3 bases: TGTGCCTGGAGTAATATTGGGTACGAGCAGTACTTC.

The chain links TRBV11-2 to TRBJ2-7, with TRBD2 matching over 10 bases. Germline CDR1 is SGHAT and CDR2 is FQNNGV. V shed 6 bases, J shed 3 bases, and the junction held 8 bases outside the gene matches. This CDR3 is built from 15 residues. In DNA, the CDR3 is TGTGCCAGCAGTCAGCCTACTAGCGGGGACTACGAGCAGTACTTC. Translation gives CASSQPTSGDYEQYF. The variable domain in full, with the rest retrieved from reference TRBV11-2 and TRBJ2-7, is EAGVAQSPRYKIIEKRQSVAFWCNPISGHATLYWYQQILGQGPKLLIQFQNNGVVDDSQLPKDRFSAERLKGVDSTLKIQPAKLEDSAVYLCASSQPTSGDYEQYFGPGTRLTVT.

The CDR3 sequence is CASRRQGNGGSGNQPQHF. CDR3 in DNA: TGTGCCAGTAGGAGACAGGGAAATGGAGGGTCGGGCAATCAGCCCCAGCATTTT. This chain links TRBV19 with TRBJ1-5; 7 bases are shared with TRBD1. The CDR3 covers 18 residues. Unmatched junction bases numbered 16, after V lost 6 bases and J lost 2 bases. Germline V gene data show CDR1 as LNHDA and CDR2 as SQIVND (reference sequence).

The CDR3 reads CASSLEDRGLPNEKLFF. Written as DNA, the CDR3 is TGTGCCAGCAGCTTGGAAGACAGGGGGCTTCCTAATGAAAAACTGTTTTTT. The rearrangement links TRBV5-4 to TRBJ1-4; 10 nucleotides agree with TRBD1. The CDR3 runs 17 residues. In germline, CDR1 is SGHNT, CDR2 YYREEE (reference sequence). Trimming removed 0 bases from V and 3 bases from J; junction bases left unmatched: 5. The full variable domain, with the rest looked up from reference TRBV5-4 and TRBJ1-4, is ETGVTQSPTHLIKTRGQQVTLRCSSQSGHNTVSWYQQALGQGPQFIFQYYREEENGRGNFPPRFSGLQFPNYSSELNVNALELDDSALYLCASSLEDRGLPNEKLFFGSGTQLSVL.

This chain uses TRBV30 with TRBJ2-7, with TRBD1 identical over 8 bases. The trim removed 1 base at V and 4 bases at J, leaving 6 bases unmatched. This CDR3 spans 14 amino acids. Germline CDR1 and CDR2: GTSNPN and SVGIG (reference sequence). The CDR3 nucleotides are TGTGCCTGGAGTGGATTCACAGGGGGATACGAGCAGTACTTC. Protein product: CAWSGFTGGYEQYF.

The chain couples TRBV5-1 to TRBJ2-5, with TRBD2 matching 13 bases. V was pared by 0 bases and J by 5 bases, with 10 bases of the junction left unmatched. The CDR3 extends over 18 amino acids. Looked up from germline, CDR1 is SGHRS and CDR2 is YFSETQ. The CDR3 loop is CASSLVPGLAGVLETQYF. The CDR3 region has the DNA TGCGCCAGCAGCTTGGTCCCCGGACTAGCGGGAGTATTGGAGACCCAGTACTTC.

The chain has TRBV30 and TRBJ1-5; 9 positions agree with TRBD1. Per germline, CDR1 GTSNPN and CDR2 SVGIG (reference sequence). CDR3 length: 14 residues. The J segment lost 4 bases and the V segment lost 3 bases, leaving 4 bases of the junction unmatched. CDR3 sequence reads: CAWSRDRENQPQHF. CDR3 DNA sequence: TGTGCCTGGAGCCGGGACAGGGAAAATCAGCCCCAGCATTTT.

The V gene is TRBV5-1, the J gene TRBJ2-3, with no clear D. Trimming took off 4 bases at V and 0 bases at J, with 9 bases between the two ends. Germline V gene sequence: CDR1 SGHRS, CDR2 YFSETQ. The CDR3 spans 14 residues. In nucleotides, the CDR3 is TGCGCCAGCAGCGAGGCTACTAGCACAGATACGCAGTATTTT. Its translation is CASSEATSTDTQYF.

The chain recombines TRBV9 with TRBJ2-2; D gene uncertain. V was clipped by 1 base and J by 3 bases, with 13 bases between them. Germline V gives CDR1 SGDLS, CDR2 YYNGEE. The CDR3 spans 16 residues. The CDR3: CASSVMRYPYTGELFF. Written as DNA, the CDR3 is TGTGCCAGCAGCGTAATGAGATATCCTTACACCGGGGAGCTGTTTTTT.

Comment on this clone: Other nucleotide sequences in the sample specify the same CDR3. The rearrangement links TRBV7-2 to TRBJ2-3, with D possibly being TRBD1 or TRBD2 (6 bases each). Trimming left V 11 bases short and J 0 bases short, with 15 bases between. The germline V gene encodes CDR1 SGHTA and CDR2 FQGNSA. The CDR3 spans 14 residues. CDR3 sequence: CAGRGRTSTDTQYF. DNA for the CDR3: TGTGCCGGTAGGGGGAGGACCAGCACAGATACGCAGTATTTT.

In its sample, this clone was seen once. This rearrangement joins TRBV28 to TRBJ2-5; the D gene is possibly TRBD2 (7 bases). Germline V gives CDR1 MDHEN, CDR2 SYDVKM. The CDR3 is made up of 14 amino acids. With 3 bases removed from V and 4 bases from J, the gap between germline ends came to 12 bases. The CDR3 loop is CASSFQGGGETQYF. The DNA for the CDR3 is TGTGCCAGCAGTTTTCAGGGAGGGGGAGAGACCCAGTACTTC.

V usage is TRBV5-4 and J usage is TRBJ1-1; D remains unclear. CDR1 and CDR2 (germline): SGHNT, YYREEE (reference sequence). This CDR3 comprises 14 residues. V was trimmed by 3 bases and J by 5 bases, leaving 14 bases between them. The CDR3 loop reads CASSSVVVDTEAFF. The CDR3 coding sequence is TGTGCCAGCAGCTCCGTCGTGGTGGATACTGAAGCTTTCTTT.

The chain employs TRBV5-4 and TRBJ2-7; D is possibly TRBD1 (5 bases). The germline V gene encodes CDR1 SGHNT and CDR2 YYREEE (reference sequence). The CDR3 loop spans 14 amino acids. V was trimmed by 2 bases and J by 7 bases, leaving 16 bases between them. DNA for the CDR3: TGTGCCAGCAGCTTCGCGCGACAGACCCTAGAGCAGTACTTC. Translated, it gives CASSFARQTLEQYF.

This chain links TRBV6-5 with TRBJ2-3, with a weak D call TRBD2 (6 bases). In germline, CDR1 is MNHEY, CDR2 SVGAGI. The CDR3 totals 13 residues. V was trimmed by 5 bases and J by 1 base, leaving 7 bases between them. The CDR3 nucleotides read TGTGCCAGCAGTCCGGGGGGCACAGATACGCAGTATTTT. This encodes CASSPGGTDTQYF.

This rearrangement joins TRBV7-9 to TRBJ2-5; D call uncertain. The J call is in doubt because the DNA end fits TRBJ2-7 better. Germline CDR1 SEHNR, CDR2 FQNEAQ (reference sequence). There are 13 residues in the CDR3. Written as DNA, the CDR3 is TGTGCCAGCAGCTTAGCGGTCCAGGACGAGCAGTACTTC. Protein product: CASSLAVQDEQYF.